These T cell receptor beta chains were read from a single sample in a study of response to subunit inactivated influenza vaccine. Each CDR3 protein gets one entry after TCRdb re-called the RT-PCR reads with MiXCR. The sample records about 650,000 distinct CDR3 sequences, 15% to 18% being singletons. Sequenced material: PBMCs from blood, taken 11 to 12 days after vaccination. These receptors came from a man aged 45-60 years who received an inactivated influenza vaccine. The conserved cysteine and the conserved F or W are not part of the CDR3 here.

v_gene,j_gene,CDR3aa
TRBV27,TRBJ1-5,ASSFGYHQPQH
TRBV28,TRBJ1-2,ASTRQGYNYGYT
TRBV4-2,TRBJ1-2,ASSPGQGCT
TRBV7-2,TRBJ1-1,ASSTSTATEAF
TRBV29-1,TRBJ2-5,SAKTGEETQY
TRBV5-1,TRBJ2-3,ASSLGVADTQY
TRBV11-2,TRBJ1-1,ASSGRRVGDHTEAF
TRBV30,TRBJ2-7,AWRGLSSYEQY
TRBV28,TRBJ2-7,ASSSPGQGRSEQY
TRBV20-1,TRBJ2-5,SARDLDRNLETQY
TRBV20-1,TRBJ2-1,SASGAGGLNEQF
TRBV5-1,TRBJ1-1,ASSETGGSTEAF
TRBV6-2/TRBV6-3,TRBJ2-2,ATRGGNANTGELF
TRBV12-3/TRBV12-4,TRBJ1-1,ASTPGQGEEAF
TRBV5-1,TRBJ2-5,ASSLDPETETQY
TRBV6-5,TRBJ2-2,ASSYLLGTGELF
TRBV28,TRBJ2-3,ASSFRGGLPADTQY
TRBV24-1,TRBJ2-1,ATGRGLPYSYNEQF
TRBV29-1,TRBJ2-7,SVEGRSGGTYEQY
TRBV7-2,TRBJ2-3,ASSPERVTQY
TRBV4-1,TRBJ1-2,ASSQVTHARLGYT
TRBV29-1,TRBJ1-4,SAGTGGEKLF
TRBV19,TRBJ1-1,ASSANQGALWSSAEAF
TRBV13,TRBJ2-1,ASSLEAGARGYNEQF
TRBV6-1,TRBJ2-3,ASRTGTSVDTQY
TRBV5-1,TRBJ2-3,ASRSTSGSTDTQY
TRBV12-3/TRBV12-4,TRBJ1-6,ASSLGQDNSPLH
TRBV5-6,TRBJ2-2,ASSFRTNTGELF
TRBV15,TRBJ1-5,ATSRDRLVPQH
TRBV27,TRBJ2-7,ASSSLFRGAPYEQY
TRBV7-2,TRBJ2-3,ASSPHLRGDTQY
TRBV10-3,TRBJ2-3,AISAGPLTSGTDTQY
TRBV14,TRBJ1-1,ATEAETEAF
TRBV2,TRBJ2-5,ASSPVPEETQY
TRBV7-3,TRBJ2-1,ASSLRGLAYNEQF
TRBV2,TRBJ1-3,ASRDSVASGNTIY
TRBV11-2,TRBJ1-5,ASSPSGTEVGQPQH
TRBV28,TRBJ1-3,ASSLSGTGAVSGNTIY
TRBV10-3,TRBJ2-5,AISQQGAGETQY
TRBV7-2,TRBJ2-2,ASSWGRAVNTGELF
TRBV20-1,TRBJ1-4,SARHGLRGEKLF
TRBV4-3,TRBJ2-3,ASSRLEGGEKGDTQY
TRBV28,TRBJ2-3,ASSLSLAGTSTDTQY
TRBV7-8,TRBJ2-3,ASSFQGGTASDTQY
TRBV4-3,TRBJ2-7,ASSPTFGTGEEQY
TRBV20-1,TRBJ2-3,SARWDRSTDTQY
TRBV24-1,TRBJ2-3,ATSVGATDTQY
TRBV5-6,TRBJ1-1,ASSLEETEAF
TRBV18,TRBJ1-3,ASSPPIGRTGRSGNTIY
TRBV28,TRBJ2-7,ASSTTGRTYEQY
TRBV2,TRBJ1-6,ASSVGRGKGSPLH
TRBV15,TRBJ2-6,ATSRVDNSGANVLT
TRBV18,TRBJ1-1,ASSPGTALNTEAF
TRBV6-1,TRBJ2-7,ASSEGTSGLYEQY
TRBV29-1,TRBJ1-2,SVERGAGDGYT
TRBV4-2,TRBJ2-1,ASSQVVGRSYNEQF
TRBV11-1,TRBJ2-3,ASSYRSYPASGSPDTQY
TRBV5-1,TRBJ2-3,ATRWGAGGPTDTQY
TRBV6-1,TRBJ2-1,ASSRLAGRSYNEQF